Below are 13 T cell receptor beta chains sequenced from a single sample in a study of OX40 agonist ivuxolimab in advanced cancers. Here immunoSEQ multiplex PCR was the method, and the copy in TCRdb shows in-frame clones only, minus some. The repertoire has around 67,000 clones, approximately 80% of them found once; the top ten carry 1.2%. Here the sequenced sample was CD4+ or CD8+ T cells sorted from blood, taken in a trial of the OX40 agonist ivuxolimab. The receptors shown here come from an adult with an advanced solid tumor such as melanoma, head and neck, liver or kidney cancer.

The rearrangement links TRBV5-6 to TRBJ2-1; 8 bases map to TRBD1. V shed 2 bases, J shed 3 bases, and the junction held 7 bases outside the gene matches. CDR3 size: 16 residues. CDR1 and CDR2 (germline): SGHDT, YYEEEE. CDR3 bases: TGTGCCAGCAGCTTTGGGACAGGCGACAGCTACAATGAGCAGTTCTTC. It codes for CASSFGTGDSYNEQFF.

The chain carries TRBV5-1 and TRBJ1-4; 7 bases align to TRBD1. V lost 3 bases, J lost 6 bases, and 5 bases stayed unmatched. Germline V gene data show CDR1 as SGHRS and CDR2 as YFSETQ. This CDR3 comprises 14 residues. This chain's CDR3 is CASSWGTADEKLFF. The CDR3 coding sequence is TGCGCCAGCAGCTGGGGGACAGCCGATGAAAAACTGTTTTTT. The whole variable domain, remainder taken from reference TRBV5-1 and TRBJ1-4, is KAGVTQTPRYLIKTRGQQVTLSCSPISGHRSVSWYQQTPGQGLQFLFEYFSETQRNKGNFPGRFSGRQFSNSRSEMNVSTLELGDSALYLCASSWGTADEKLFFGSGTQLSVL.

V and J are TRBV11-2 and TRBJ2-7, with no clear D. CDR3 size: 13 residues. Germline assignment: CDR1 SGHAT and CDR2 FQNNGV. V dropped 2 bases and J dropped 7 bases, with 12 bases sitting between them. CDR3 loop: CASSLIGNSEQYF. CDR3 nucleotides: TGTGCCAGCAGCTTAATAGGGAACAGTGAGCAGTACTTC.

The chain carries TRBV28 and TRBJ2-5, with 7 bases lining up with TRBD1. Germline values: CDR1 MDHEN, CDR2 SYDVKM. This CDR3 is built from 16 residues. Losses at the gene ends were 5 bases for V and 5 bases for J; bases not matched to a gene: 14. CDR3 region: CASSGTLTGSRETQYF. The CDR3 DNA follows: TGTGCCAGCAGTGGAACCCTGACAGGGAGTAGGGAGACCCAGTACTTC.

V is TRBV10-3 and J is TRBJ1-2; 7 nucleotides line up with TRBD1. V shed 7 bases, J shed 2 bases, and the junction held 7 bases outside the gene matches. The V gene's germline CDR1 is ENHRY and CDR2 SYGVKD. The CDR3 is made up of 14 amino acids. CDR3 sequence (DNA): TGTGCCATCAACCCTACAGGGGAAAACTATGGCTACACCTTC. It yields the protein CAINPTGENYGYTF.

The chain joins TRBV6-1 to TRBJ1-2; D not certain. The CDR3 contains 13 residues. Germline lookup yields CDR1 MNHNS and CDR2 SASEGT. V was shortened by 1 base and J by 8 bases, with 11 bases between the two germline ends. The CDR3: CASSEVTVGGYTF. For the CDR3, the DNA is TGTGCCAGCAGTGAAGTTACAGTTGGGGGCTACACCTTC.

The rearrangement links TRBV19 to TRBJ1-3; D is uncertain. V shed 8 bases and J shed 2 bases, with 19 bases lying between them. CDR1 and CDR2 (germline): LNHDA, SQIVND (reference sequence). This CDR3 contains 16 residues. The CDR3 region has the DNA TGTGCCAGTCTCCCCGCGCCGCGGAGGGCTGGAAACACCATATATTTT. Encoded protein: CASLPAPRRAGNTIYF.

This rearrangement joins TRBV7-8 to TRBJ2-5; 7 nucleotides align to TRBD2. The CDR3 has 14 residues. The V gene end was trimmed by 5 bases and the J gene end by 5 bases; junction bases not matched to a gene: 8. Germline loops: CDR1 SGHVS, CDR2 FQNEAQ. The CDR3 nucleotides are TGTGCCAGCAGCCCTCTACCCGGGGGGGAGACCCAGTACTTC. This sequence encodes CASSPLPGGETQYF.

This rearrangement joins TRBV2 to TRBJ1-2, with a possible D match to TRBD1 (6 bases). Trimming pared 3 bases from V and 3 bases from J, leaving 8 bases between. Germline V lookup: CDR1 SNHLY, CDR2 FYNNEI. The CDR3 totals 13 residues. CDR3 DNA sequence: TGTGCCAGCAGTGATGCAGGGGACTATGGCTACACCTTC. Residues: CASSDAGDYGYTF.

This chain uses TRBV30 with TRBJ2-3, with 11 bases aligning to TRBD2. This CDR3 has 15 residues. The V and J ends lost 1 base and 2 bases, in that order; junction bases with no gene match: 2. The germline CDR1 and CDR2 sequences are GTSNPN and SVGIG (reference sequence). The CDR3 protein is CAWSGGLADTDTQYF. In DNA form, the CDR3 reads TGTGCCTGGAGTGGGGGACTAGCGGACACAGATACGCAGTATTTT.

This clone was recorded once. Other DNA sequences in this sample translate to the same CDR3. This chain links TRBV7-2 with TRBJ2-3; D remains ambiguous. Trimming stripped 4 bases from V and 3 bases from J, with 5 bases between. Germline V lookup: CDR1 SGHTA, CDR2 FQGNSA. This CDR3 comprises 12 residues. The CDR3 coding sequence is TGTGCCAGCAGCTCCACAACAGATACGCAGTATTTT. Encoded protein: CASSSTTDTQYF.

The genes are TRBV9 and TRBJ1-5; D remains unclear. The germline V and J ends were trimmed by 4 bases and 2 bases, with 10 bases remaining between them. Germline V gives CDR1 SGDLS, CDR2 YYNGEE. The CDR3 is made up of 14 amino acids. The CDR3: CASSSMSGNQPQHF. In DNA form, the CDR3 reads TGTGCCAGCAGCTCGATGTCGGGCAATCAGCCCCAGCATTTT.

This clone has only a few counts. The chain carries TRBV7-8 and TRBJ2-7, with TRBD2 matching over 11 bases. Germline V lookup: CDR1 SGHVS, CDR2 FQNEAQ. The V segment lost 6 bases and the J segment 1 base; nucleotides outside the gene matches: 14. The CDR3 is 18 amino acids. The CDR3 loop reads CASSYLAGGWTTSYEQYF. CDR3 sequence (DNA): TGTGCCAGCAGTTACCTAGCGGGGGGCTGGACTACTTCCTACGAGCAGTACTTC.